Given below is one TCR beta chain in context. The data are from a study of blood T cell repertoires in COVID-19. The authors' processing: Counts of nucleated cells, estimated from reference gene primer amplification, were obtained. The protocol was immunoSEQ multiplex PCR, while the TCRdb copy is restricted to in-frame clones and leaves out a portion. Clone size and the V and J calls come from that table; the DNA yielded D and trimming. The sample contains 200,000 to 300,000 clones, around 90% of which appear only once. The CDR3 sequence is 17 residues long. V lost 3 bases to trimming and J lost 4 bases, with 19 bases between them. CDR1 is MGHRA, CDR2 YSYEKL, per germline. Seattle enrolled patients during active infection and tracked them longitudinally.

Sequencing input: peripheral blood. The sequence was collected from a person aged 18-29 years with COVID-19, enrolled during active disease. The chain recombines TRBV4-1 with TRBJ2-1, with D tentatively TRBD2 (6 bases). CDR3 DNA sequence: TGCGCCAGCAGCCAGGCCCCGGGACTGAAACCTTACAATGAGCAGTTCTTC. Translation gives CASSQAPGLKPYNEQFF.